A single sample is the source of the 12 T cell receptor beta chains below, sequenced in a study of breast tumors, draining lymph nodes, adjacent tissues. TCRdb analysed the multiplex PCR reads with MiXCR anew, one entry per CDR3 protein. The table records about 170,000 distinct CDR3 sequences, 33% of them present only once. Axillary draining lymph nodes of breast cancer patients supplied the node samples. Sequencing was performed on axillary lymph node tissue. These receptors were obtained from a female donor with breast cancer. Some clones in this sample may be carry-over from other donors' samples.

Notes on this clonotype: A much more abundant neighbour one base away suggests this may be a read error. The genes are TRBV6-6 and TRBJ2-1; unclear D gene. V lost 6 bases and J 12 bases, leaving 15 bases between the germline ends. This CDR3 spans 12 amino acids. CDR1 and CDR2 (germline): MNHNY, SVGAGI (reference sequence). The CDR3 coding sequence is TGTGCCAGCAGACGCATTTTGGTTGCGCAGTTCTTC. Translation gives CASRRILVAQFF.

As concerns this clonotype: This may arise from a read error, as a much more abundant clone is one base away. The V and J genes are TRBV6-2 or TRBV6-3 and TRBJ2-7, with D possibly matching TRBD2 (6 bases). The CDR3 extends over 14 amino acids. Looked up from germline, CDR1 is MNHEY and CDR2 is SVGEGT. The V and J ends lost 3 bases and 5 bases respectively, with 14 bases between them. The CDR3: CASSYGGASHEQYF. CDR3 DNA: TGTGCCAGCAGTTATGGAGGGGCTTCCCACGAGCAGTACTTC.

On this clonotype itself: A much larger clone lies a single base off, so this may be a read error. V is TRBV5-5 and J is TRBJ2-7; tentative D call: TRBD2 (6 bases). This CDR3 is 14 amino acids long. Germline V lookup: CDR1 SGHKS, CDR2 YYEKEE (reference sequence). V was pared by 1 base and J by 6 bases, with 14 bases between. The CDR3, as DNA: TGTGCCAGCAGCTTGCACGTCGGGGGTTCCGAGCAGTACTTC. This encodes CASSLHVGGSEQYF. The full variable domain, rest sourced from reference TRBV5-5 and TRBJ2-7, is DAGVTQSPTHLIKTRGQQVTLRCSPISGHKSVSWYQQVLGQGPQFIFQYYEKEERGRGNFPDRFSARQFPNYSSELNVNALLLGDSALYLCASSLHVGGSEQYFGPGTRLTVT.

For this clonotype: The CDR3 does not end in the conserved phenylalanine or tryptophan, so this is likely a read error. This rearrangement joins TRBV2 to TRBJ2-7; 11 positions match TRBD2. V shed 6 bases, J shed 0 bases, and the junction held 4 bases outside the gene matches. The germline gives CDR1 SNHLY, CDR2 FYNNEI. The CDR3 has 15 residues. CDR3 coding DNA: TGTGCCAGCAGGACGGGACTAGCGGACTCCTACGAGCAGTACTCC. This codes for CASRTGLADSYEQYS.

The chain has TRBV5-1 and TRBJ1-6; D unresolved. Germline values: CDR1 SGHRS, CDR2 YFSETQ. V was clipped by 0 bases and J by 6 bases, with 16 bases between them. The CDR3 runs 17 residues. The CDR3 DNA reads as TGCGCCAGCAGCTTGGATTTGGGCCGGGCAATTAATTCACCCCTCCACTTT. It translates to CASSLDLGRAINSPLHF.

This clonotype was detected once. The chain has TRBV14 and TRBJ2-5, with a possible D match to TRBD1 (6 bases). This CDR3 is built from 14 residues. Germline lookup yields CDR1 SGHDN and CDR2 FVKESK. Trimming cost V 0 bases and J 5 bases, with 10 bases left between them. Written as DNA, the CDR3 is TGTGCCAGCAGCCAAGATACAGGGATGGAGACCCAGTACTTC. Residues: CASSQDTGMETQYF.

The chain combines TRBV12-3 or TRBV12-4 with TRBJ2-5, with TRBD1 matching 9 bases. This CDR3 region has 13 residues. With V trimmed by 11 bases and J by 2 bases, 6 bases remained unmatched. DNA of the CDR3: TGTGCCTCCATGGGACAGGGACAAGAGACCCAGTACTTC. It translates to CASMGQGQETQYF.

This clonotype occurred many times. One end of the junction is discordant with germline, which a read error may explain. The chain is built from TRBV7-9 and TRBJ2-2, with D hard to call. CDR1 is SEHNR and CDR2 is FQNEAQ in the germline V gene (reference sequence). This CDR3 has 13 residues. DNA for the CDR3: TGTGCCAGCGGCTTGCGGAACACCGGGGAGCTGTTTTTT. Translation gives CASGLRNTGELFF. Variable domain in full (rest from reference TRBV7-9 and TRBJ2-2): DTGVSQNPRHKITKRGQNVTFRCDPISEHNRLYWYRQTLGQGPEFLTYFQNEAQLEKSRLLSDRFSAERPKGSFSTLEIQRTEQGDSAMYLCASGLRNTGELFFGEGSRLTVL.

This clonotype was observed a handful of times. This may be a read error, as it is one base from a much larger clone. The chain has TRBV12-3 or TRBV12-4 and TRBJ2-1; 8 bases match TRBD2. The CDR3 sequence is 14 residues long. The J segment lost 5 bases and the V segment lost 7 bases, leaving 7 bases of the junction unmatched. CDR3 in amino acids: CASIPGGSHNEQFF. The CDR3 nucleotides read TGTGCCAGCATCCCGGGGGGGTCCCACAATGAGCAGTTCTTC.

The chain recombines TRBV7-2 with TRBJ1-3; D perhaps matches TRBD1 (6 bases). The closer fit of TRBJ1-1 to the DNA end suggests the J call may be wrong. This CDR3 spans 14 amino acids. Germline assignment: CDR1 SGHTA and CDR2 FQGNSA. The CDR3 DNA follows: TGTGCCAGCAGCGTACGGGGGGCGAGGACTGAAGCTTTCTTT. This codes for CASSVRGARTEAFF.

This clonotype was counted many times. The chain employs TRBV2 and TRBJ2-3; D uncertain. Germline lookup yields CDR1 SNHLY and CDR2 FYNNEI. V was clipped by 10 bases and J by 0 bases, with 11 bases between them. This CDR3 is 13 amino acids long. The CDR3 loop is CAIILGSTDTQYF. DNA of the CDR3: TGTGCCATTATTCTGGGCAGCACAGATACGCAGTATTTT.

This clonotype was observed many times. A read error may produce the germline difference seen at one junction end. The chain recombines TRBV6-5 with TRBJ2-7; D gene ambiguous. CDR3 length: 15 amino acids. Germline loops: CDR1 MNHEY, CDR2 SVGAGI. Here the CDR3 DNA reads TGTGCCAGCAGTCACTCGTGGAGCGTCTCCTACGAGCAGTACTTC. Its protein is CASSHSWSVSYEQYF.